This TCR beta chain was profiled in a study of blood T cell repertoires in COVID-19. Study context: Italy, Spain and the United States were the sources of the convalescent and acute COVID-19 samples. T cells, B-cell-depleted T cells, or PBMCs provided the cDNA or gDNA that served as material.

In the original processing: From reference gene primer amplification, estimates of nucleated cell counts were derived. This table comes from immunoSEQ multiplex PCR, and its TCRdb copy is limited to in-frame clones, with some not included. D and trimming come from the DNA, and the V and J calls and clone size come from that table. In the table there are approximately 130,000 clones, more than 75% of which are singletons. J was trimmed by 0 bases and V by 5 bases; bases with no gene match: 11. Per germline, CDR1 SGHTA and CDR2 FQGNSA. The CDR3 consists of 18 residues. The sequence was collected from a human donor in a cohort sampled during active COVID-19. The specimen was peripheral blood. The chain employs TRBV7-2 and TRBJ2-3, with 10 bases matching TRBD2. CDR3 protein: CASSPRTSGKPSTDTQYF. The CDR3 nucleotides are TGTGCCAGCAGCCCACGGACTAGCGGAAAACCTAGCACAGATACGCAGTATTTT.